This T cell receptor beta chain was observed in a study of beta chain features in type 1 diabetes. Study-wide background: Comparable age, gender and cell yields were observed in patients relative to healthy donors. Study-wide points: Moderate but significant shortening of TCRB CDR3s was recorded in all four CD4+ subsets from Type 1 diabetes patients. It was not settled here whether HLA type affects TCRB rearrangement.

This CDR3 is 15 amino acids long. Deletions cut 0 bases from V and 8 bases from J, with 15 bases between. Germline V lookup: CDR1 SGDLS, CDR2 YYNGEE. What was sequenced were expressed TCRB transcripts, since all of the isolated RNA had been reverse transcribed. Mean read depth for naive, central memory and regulatory T cell samples was 3.5 million or so reads. TCRdb's copy holds only in-frame clones and misses some; the assay was immunoSEQ multiplex PCR. The table shows approximately 140,000 clones, with 7% to 10% occurring only once. This clone has only a few counts. The target antigen is unknown. The clonotype originates from a man younger than 45 with type 1 diabetes. The specimen was central memory CD4+ T cells from blood. The chain links TRBV9 to TRBJ2-1, with D possibly matching TRBD2 (6 bases). In DNA form, the CDR3 reads TGTGCCAGCAGCGTAGGACCGGACTATGGCGATGAGCAGTTCTTC. As protein: CASSVGPDYGDEQFF.